This T cell receptor (beta chain) was obtained from a study of response to subunit inactivated influenza vaccine. Trimming pared 4 bases from V and 2 bases from J, leaving 9 bases between. CDR3 size: 14 residues. This clonotype was observed many times. Its target is unknown. TCRdb reprocessed the RT-PCR reads via MiXCR and lists one record per CDR3 protein. The table shows 430,000 or so distinct CDR3 sequences, with roughly 11% occurring only once. Study-wide points: Authors suggested each seasonal flu vaccination may recruit only limited numbers of new T cells.

The sequences come from PBMCs from blood, collected about 40 days after vaccination. The clonotype was recovered from a man in his fifties or sixties who received an inactivated influenza vaccine. V and J are TRBV12-3 or TRBV12-4 and TRBJ2-1; D not resolved. The CDR3 protein is CASSYKFPYNEQFF. CDR3 DNA: TGTGCCAGCAGTTACAAGTTTCCCTACAATGAGCAGTTCTTC.